This T cell receptor beta chain was profiled in a study of blood T cell repertoires in COVID-19. On the study more broadly: Samples came from the United States, Italy and Spain, spanning acute and convalescent COVID-19. T cells, B-cell-depleted T cells, or PBMCs supplied cDNA or gDNA.

As originally analysed: Counts of nucleated cells, estimated from reference gene primer amplification, were obtained. Method: immunoSEQ multiplex PCR; TCRdb's copy keeps in-frame clones and lacks some. The DNA gave D and trimming, while V, J and clone size come from that table. The data contain about 110,000 clones, more than 75% of them seen just once; the ten biggest clones take up roughly 4%. The germline CDR1 and CDR2 sequences are SGHDT and YYEEEE. The CDR3 has 16 residues. J lost 3 bases, V lost 1 base, and 7 bases had no gene match. The chain carries TRBV5-6 and TRBJ1-5, with 7 bases matching TRBD1. The source material was peripheral blood. The TCR was taken from a man between 35 and 55 years old with acute or convalescent COVID-19. The CDR3 reads CASSLRGRYANQPQHF. The CDR3 DNA is TGTGCCAGCAGCTTGAGGGGGCGATATGCCAATCAGCCCCAGCATTTT.